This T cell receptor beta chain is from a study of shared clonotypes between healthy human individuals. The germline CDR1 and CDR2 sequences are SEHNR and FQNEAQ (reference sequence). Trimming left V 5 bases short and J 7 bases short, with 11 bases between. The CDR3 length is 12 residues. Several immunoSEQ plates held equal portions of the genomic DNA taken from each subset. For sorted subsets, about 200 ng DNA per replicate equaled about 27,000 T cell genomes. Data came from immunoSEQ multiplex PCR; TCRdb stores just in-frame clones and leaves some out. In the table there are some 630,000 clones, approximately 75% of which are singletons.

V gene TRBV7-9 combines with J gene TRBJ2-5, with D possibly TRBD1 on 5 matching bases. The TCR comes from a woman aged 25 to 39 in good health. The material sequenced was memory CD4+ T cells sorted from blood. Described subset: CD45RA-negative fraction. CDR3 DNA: TGTGCCAGCAGCCAAGGGGTTCCGACCCAGTACTTC. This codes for CASSQGVPTQYF. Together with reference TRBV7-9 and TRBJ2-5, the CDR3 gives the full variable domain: DTGVSQNPRHKITKRGQNVTFRCDPISEHNRLYWYRQTLGQGPEFLTYFQNEAQLEKSRLLSDRFSAERPKGSFSTLEIQRTEQGDSAMYLCASSQGVPTQYFGPGTRLLVL.